What follows are 18 T cell receptor beta chains derived from one specimen sequenced in a study of T cell responses to AZD1222 COVID-19 vaccine. Some clones are missing from TCRdb's copy, which holds only in-frame ones; the method was immunoSEQ multiplex PCR. Of 90,000 to 150,000 clones listed, around nine tenths were seen once; the top ten hold about 2.4%. This specimen consisted of peripheral blood, obtained on day 0 of AZD1222 vaccination. These receptors all stem from an adult in good health.

The chain has TRBV6-5 and TRBJ1-3; D gene uncertain. V was cut by 6 bases and J by 0 bases, with 12 bases left in between. The CDR3 consists of 15 residues. The germline V gene has CDR1 MNHEY and CDR2 SVGAGI. CDR3 coding DNA: TGTGCCAGCAGCGAGGGATCGACCTCTGGAAACACCATATATTTT. Its protein is CASSEGSTSGNTIYF.

The rearrangement links TRBV29-1 to TRBJ1-4, with D tentatively TRBD1 (6 bases). The germline CDR1 and CDR2 sequences are SQVTM and ANQGSEA. The CDR3 totals 12 residues. Trimming stripped 7 bases from V and 3 bases from J, with 9 bases between. The CDR3 region has the DNA TGCAGCGGGGGGCGGGCTAATGAAAAACTGTTTTTT. Its protein product is CSGGRANEKLFF.

This clone showed up just once. The gene calls are TRBV5-1 and TRBJ2-1, with TRBD1 matching over 8 bases. CDR3 length: 14 residues. From germline, CDR1 is SGHRS and CDR2 YFSETQ. V was clipped by 3 bases and J by 4 bases; unmatched bases: 3. CDR3 residues: CASSSGGAYNEQFF. The CDR3 DNA follows: TGCGCCAGCAGCTCAGGGGGCGCTTACAATGAGCAGTTCTTC.

The chain uses TRBV29-1 and TRBJ2-4, with D possibly matching TRBD1 (6 bases). V was pared by 7 bases and J by 9 bases, with 16 bases between. CDR1 is SQVTM, CDR2 ANQGSEA, per germline. The CDR3 runs 12 residues. The CDR3 DNA reads as TGCAGCGGGGGTGGGGGCGCGGGCATTCAGTACTTC. This codes for CSGGGGAGIQYF. Variable domain in full (rest from reference TRBV29-1 and TRBJ2-4): SAVISQKPSRDICQRGTSLTIQCQVDSQVTMMFWYRQQPGQSLTLIATANQGSEATYESGFVIDKFPISRPNLTFSTLTVSNMSPEDSSIYLCSGGGGAGIQYFGAGTRLSVL.

The chain has TRBV5-1 and TRBJ2-7; 10 bases line up with TRBD2. Germline CDR1 reads SGHRS; CDR2 reads YFSETQ. This CDR3 has 16 residues. The V gene end was trimmed by 1 base and the J gene end by 2 bases; junction bases not matched to a gene: 6. The CDR3 sequence: CASSLNPTSGPYEQYF. In nucleotides, the CDR3 is TGCGCCAGCAGCTTGAATCCGACTAGCGGGCCCTACGAGCAGTACTTC.

This clone came up a few times. The chain employs TRBV7-2 and TRBJ1-5; weak D call: TRBD1 (6 bases). Germline V gene sequence: CDR1 SGHTA, CDR2 FQGNSA. This CDR3 contains 15 residues. V shed 1 base and J shed 1 base, with 8 bases lying between them. In nucleotides, the CDR3 is TGTGCCAGCAGCTTAGGGGGGGGCAGCAATCAGCCCCAGCATTTT. This sequence encodes CASSLGGGSNQPQHF. The whole variable domain, remainder taken from reference TRBV7-2 and TRBJ1-5, is GAGVSQSPSNKVTEKGKDVELRCDPISGHTALYWYRQSLGQGLEFLIYFQGNSAPDKSGLPSDRFSAERTGGSVSTLTIQRTQQEDSAVYLCASSLGGGSNQPQHFGDGTRLSIL.

V gene TRBV28 combines with J gene TRBJ2-7, with 8 bases matching TRBD1. Germline CDR1 reads MDHEN; CDR2 reads SYDVKM. The CDR3 is 14 amino acids. Trimming took 6 bases from V and 5 from J; bases not matched to a gene: 9. DNA for the CDR3: TGTGCCAGCAGAGCCCCGGACAGGGCCAACGAGCAGTACTTC. This encodes CASRAPDRANEQYF.

About this clone: The sample carries other DNA sequences with the same CDR3. The V and J genes are TRBV19 and TRBJ1-5; D remains unclear. Germline V lookup: CDR1 LNHDA, CDR2 SQIVND (reference sequence). The CDR3 is 14 residues long. Trimming stripped 4 bases from V and 0 bases from J, with 7 bases between. The chain's CDR3 is CASSTTGSNQPQHF. The DNA of the CDR3 is TGTGCCAGTAGTACCACGGGTAGCAATCAGCCCCAGCATTTT.

The chain is built from TRBV28 and TRBJ1-6; 7 nucleotides align to TRBD1. CDR1 is MDHEN and CDR2 is SYDVKM in the germline V gene. CDR3 length equals 14 residues. The J segment lost 10 bases and the V segment lost 6 bases, leaving 9 bases of the junction unmatched. The CDR3 sequence: CASRLTGFGSPLHF. The CDR3 DNA reads as TGTGCCAGCAGACTGACAGGGTTTGGGTCACCCCTCCACTTT.

This clone was found once. The J gene is TRBJ2-5, the V gene TRBV9, with D possibly TRBD1 on 5 matching bases. The CDR3 is made up of 16 amino acids. Germline V CDR1 and CDR2: SGDLS, YYNGEE. Trimming removed 4 bases from V and 2 bases from J, with 18 bases in between. DNA for the CDR3: TGTGCCAGCAGCCCCCGCCAGGGTGGCTCTCAAGAGACCCAGTACTTC. It encodes CASSPRQGGSQETQYF.

Only one count was recorded for this clone. This chain connects TRBV29-1 to TRBJ2-7; maybe TRBD1 (5 bases). The V gene's germline CDR1 is SQVTM and CDR2 ANQGSEA. The V and J ends lost 3 bases and 0 bases respectively, with 15 bases between them. This CDR3 is built from 15 residues. The CDR3 loop reads CSVESWQGSSYEQYF. DNA of the CDR3: TGCAGCGTTGAGAGTTGGCAGGGTTCCTCCTACGAGCAGTACTTC.

The rearrangement links TRBV29-1 to TRBJ1-2; 9 bases are a match to TRBD1. Trimming took 5 bases from V and 7 from J; bases not matched to a gene: 14. The germline V gene has CDR1 SQVTM and CDR2 ANQGSEA. The CDR3 has 15 amino acids. The CDR3 sequence is CSVREGQGVASGYTF. CDR3 nucleotide sequence: TGCAGCGTTCGCGAGGGACAGGGCGTAGCGAGTGGCTACACCTTC.

The rearrangement links TRBV21-1 to TRBJ2-7; the D call of TRBD2 is as the table states it, not checked on the DNA. TRBV21-1 is a documented pseudogene. The CDR3 sequence is 16 residues long. This chain's CDR3 is CASSKARAASSYEQYF. The CDR3 DNA follows: TGTGCCAGCAGCAAAGCGCGGGCAGCAAGCTCCTACGAGCAGTACTTC.

This clone was seen only a few times. Here the CDR3 reads CSADTGRYF. Written as DNA, the CDR3 is TGCAGCGCCGACACAGGGCGGTATTTT. V gene TRBV29-1 combines with J gene TRBJ2-3; a possible D gene is TRBD1 (6 bases). V was clipped by 7 bases and J by 14 bases, with 13 bases between them. CDR1 and CDR2 from the germline V gene are SQVTM and ANQGSEA. The CDR3 is made up of 9 amino acids.

The V gene is TRBV28, the J gene TRBJ2-1; D gene unclear. Trimming left V 1 base short and J 5 bases short, with 12 bases between. Germline values: CDR1 MDHEN, CDR2 SYDVKM. This CDR3 is built from 15 residues. In DNA, the CDR3 is TGTGCCAGCAGTTTATTGGGGATCGCACACAATGAGCAGTTCTTC. It specifies CASSLLGIAHNEQFF.

The V call is TRBV6-1, the J call TRBJ1-1, with D maybe TRBD1 (5 bases). V was trimmed by 3 bases and J by 8 bases, leaving 19 bases between them. There are 15 residues in the CDR3. The germline V gene has CDR1 MNHNS and CDR2 SASEGT. CDR3 loop: CASSDPPDRPQEAFF. The DNA for the CDR3 is TGTGCCAGCAGTGATCCCCCTGACAGACCACAGGAAGCTTTCTTT.

The chain joins TRBV2 to TRBJ2-1; TRBD2 is a possible D gene (7 bases). The V and J ends lost 6 bases and 5 bases respectively, with 14 bases between them. This CDR3 has 14 residues. The V gene's germline CDR1 is SNHLY and CDR2 FYNNEI. CDR3 amino acids: CASRGGPLHNEQFF. The CDR3 DNA follows: TGTGCCAGCAGGGGGGGGCCCCTCCACAATGAGCAGTTCTTC.

The gene calls are TRBV5-1 and TRBJ2-1, with 7 bases aligning to TRBD2. This CDR3 is 16 amino acids long. With 1 base clipped from V and 0 bases from J, the junction kept 4 bases outside the gene matches. CDR1 is SGHRS and CDR2 is YFSETQ in the germline V gene. In DNA, the CDR3 is TGCGCCAGCAGCTTGCTAGCGGTGAGCTCCTACAATGAGCAGTTCTTC. Residues: CASSLLAVSSYNEQFF.